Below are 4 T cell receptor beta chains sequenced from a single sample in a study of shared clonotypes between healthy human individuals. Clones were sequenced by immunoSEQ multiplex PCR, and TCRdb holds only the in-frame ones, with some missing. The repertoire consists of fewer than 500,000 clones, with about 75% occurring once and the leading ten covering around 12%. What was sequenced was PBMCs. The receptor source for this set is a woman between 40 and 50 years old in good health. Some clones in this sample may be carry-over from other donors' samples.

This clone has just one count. The CDR3 DNA reads as TGCGCCAGCGCGACGGGATCCGCTAGCACAGATACGCAGTATTTT. Translating it yields CASATGSASTDTQYF. The J gene is TRBJ2-3, the V gene TRBV5-1; D is perhaps TRBD2 (5 bases). Germline V gene data show CDR1 as SGHRS and CDR2 as YFSETQ. V lost 7 bases to trimming and J lost 0 bases, with 15 bases between them. This CDR3 comprises 15 residues.

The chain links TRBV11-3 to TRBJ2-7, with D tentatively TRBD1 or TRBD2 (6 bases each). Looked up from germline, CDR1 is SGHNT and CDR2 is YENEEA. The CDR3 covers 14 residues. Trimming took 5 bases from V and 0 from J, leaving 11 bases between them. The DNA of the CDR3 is TGTGCCAGCAGCCATGGAGGGGGCTCCTACGAGCAGTACTTC. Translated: CASSHGGGSYEQYF.

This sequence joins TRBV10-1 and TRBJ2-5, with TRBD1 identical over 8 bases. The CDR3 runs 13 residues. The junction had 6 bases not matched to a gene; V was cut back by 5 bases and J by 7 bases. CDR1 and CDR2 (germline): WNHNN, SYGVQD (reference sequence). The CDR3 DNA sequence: TGCGCCAGCAGTACCGGGACAGGAGGGACCCAGTACTTC. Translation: CASSTGTGGTQYF.

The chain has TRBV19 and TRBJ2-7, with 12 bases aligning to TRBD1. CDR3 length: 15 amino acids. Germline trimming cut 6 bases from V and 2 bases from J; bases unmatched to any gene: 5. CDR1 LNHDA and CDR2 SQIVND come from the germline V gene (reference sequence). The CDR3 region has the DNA TGTGCCAGTAGCCTCAGGGACAGGGGGCCCTACGAGCAGTACTTC. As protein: CASSLRDRGPYEQYF.